Listed here are 13 T cell receptor beta chains from one sample, sequenced in a study of CD8 T cells in ankylosing spondylitis (TCRdb year 2017). Library generation was performed with 5' RACE. The sample was run on an Illumina HiSeq 2500. TCRdb reanalyzed the raw reads on its own, using fastp at Q25 for trimming and MiXCR for clone calling, and kept in-frame beta chains. Records with the same CDR3 protein are collapsed into one entry carrying the most frequent genes and DNA. This sample has roughly 180,000 distinct CDR3 sequences in its table, and 9.5% to 10% of those were observed once. The ten largest clones capture roughly 16% of the sample. The material sequenced was blood, either unsorted or a sorted T cell fraction (not recorded which). The receptors here all came from a female donor with ankylosing spondylitis or in good health (not recorded which).

This clonotype was detected many times. CDR3 nucleotide sequence: TGTGCCAGTAGTATTGCTAGCGGGAACTACGAGCAGTACTTC. Residues: CASSIASGNYEQYF. This rearrangement joins TRBV19 to TRBJ2-7, with 9 bases fitting TRBD2. V shed 3 bases, J shed 3 bases, and the junction held 3 bases outside the gene matches. The germline gives CDR1 LNHDA, CDR2 SQIVND (reference sequence). The CDR3 is made up of 14 amino acids. The whole variable domain, remainder taken from reference TRBV19 and TRBJ2-7, is DGGITQSPKYLFRKEGQNVTLSCEQNLNHDAMYWYRQDPGQGLRLIYYSQIVNDFQKGDIAEGYSVSREKKESFPLTVTSAQKNPTAFYLCASSIASGNYEQYFGPGTRLTVT.

This clonotype was recorded once. CDR3 DNA sequence: TGCGCCAGCAGCGGGGGAGTAGGCAATGAGCAGTTCTTC. Amino acids: CASSGGVGNEQFF. V and J are TRBV4-1 and TRBJ2-1; perhaps D is TRBD1 or TRBD2 (5 bases each). The CDR3 consists of 13 residues. Trimming shortened V by 5 bases and J by 6 bases, and 11 bases separated the two germline ends. Germline V CDR1 and CDR2: MGHRA, YSYEKL.

The V and J genes are TRBV20-1 and TRBJ1-1, with 9 nucleotides matching TRBD1. V trimming: 8 bases; J trimming: 4 bases; junction bases outside the gene matches: 17. Per the germline V gene, CDR1 is DFQATT and CDR2 is SNEGSKA (reference sequence). This CDR3 is built from 16 residues. The CDR3 loop is CSPGTGNLPWGTEAFF. The CDR3 DNA is TGCAGTCCCGGGACAGGGAATCTTCCTTGGGGCACTGAAGCTTTCTTT.

This clonotype showed up many times. The chain joins TRBV11-2 to TRBJ2-7; tentative D call: TRBD1 (5 bases). V was shortened by 3 bases and J by 5 bases, with 8 bases between the two germline ends. The CDR3 runs to 12 residues. Germline values: CDR1 SGHAT, CDR2 FQNNGV. In DNA, the CDR3 is TGTGCCAGCAGCTTTCAGGGAAACGAGCAGTACTTC. Translation: CASSFQGNEQYF.

This clonotype occurred a few times. The V and J genes are TRBV7-6 and TRBJ1-1; D is unresolved. The CDR3 is made up of 13 amino acids. The germline gives CDR1 SGHVS, CDR2 FNYEAQ. Trimming removed 3 bases at V and 5 bases at J, with 10 bases between. The CDR3 protein is CASSLAVGTEAFF. The CDR3 DNA sequence: TGTGCCAGCAGCTTGGCTGTGGGTACTGAAGCTTTCTTT.

This clonotype was observed at least ten times. The chain carries TRBV25-1 and TRBJ2-7; D possibly corresponds to TRBD1 (5 bases). Between the trimmed V and J ends, which lost 5 bases and 3 bases, there was a span of 20 bases. Germline V gene lookup returns CDR1 MGHDK and CDR2 SYGVNS. There are 16 residues in the CDR3. The CDR3 region is CASSPRKGIHLYEQYF. CDR3 bases: TGTGCCAGCAGTCCCAGGAAGGGGATACACCTCTACGAGCAGTACTTC.

The chain employs TRBV12-3 or TRBV12-4 and TRBJ2-4; D gene unclear. The CDR3 is made up of 12 amino acids. The germline V and J ends were trimmed by 3 bases and 2 bases, with 2 bases remaining between them. In DNA form, the CDR3 reads TGTGCCAGCAGTTTGTCCAAAAACATTCAGTACTTC. This translates into CASSLSKNIQYF.

The chain has TRBV27 and TRBJ1-1; D remains ambiguous. Trimming took 4 bases from V and 8 from J, leaving 8 bases between them. Germline V lookup: CDR1 MNHEY, CDR2 SMNVEV (reference sequence). There are 11 residues in the CDR3. CDR3 in DNA: TGTGCCAGCAGTTCAGGTGTGGAAGCTTTCTTT. Translated, it gives CASSSGVEAFF.

This clonotype was seen a handful of times. In DNA, the CDR3 is TGTGCCAGCAGTTTGAGAGAGGGGGCAGGATTATTAGGAAATCCACCCCTCCACTTT. Translating it yields CASSLREGAGLLGNPPLHF. The chain joins TRBV27 to TRBJ1-6; 7 bases fit TRBD1. Germline-derived CDR1 and CDR2 are MNHEY and SMNVEV (reference sequence). The V segment lost 3 bases and the J segment 11 bases; nucleotides outside the gene matches: 22. The CDR3 loop spans 19 amino acids.

This clonotype was found many times. The rearrangement joins TRBV7-9 to TRBJ2-1; 9 positions match TRBD2. The V gene end was trimmed by 6 bases and the J gene end by 10 bases; junction bases not matched to a gene: 19. The CDR3 has 17 residues. CDR1 is SEHNR and CDR2 is FQNEAQ in the germline V gene (reference sequence). CDR3 loop: CASSHPGGLALGGEQFF. CDR3 DNA sequence: TGTGCCAGCAGTCACCCCGGGGGACTAGCCCTTGGAGGGGAGCAGTTCTTC.

In regard to this clonotype: A much more abundant neighbour one base away suggests this may be a read error. The gene calls are TRBV2 and TRBJ1-1, with no clear D. Germline V gene sequence: CDR1 SNHLY, CDR2 FYNNEI. The CDR3 sequence is 14 residues long. The chain's CDR3 is CPSHPSMANTEAFF. CDR3 nucleotide sequence: TGTCCCAGCCACCCATCGATGGCCAACACTGAAGCTTTCTTT.

The rearrangement uses TRBV21-1 and TRBJ2-5; TRBD1 is the table's D call and was not checked against the DNA. TRBV21-1 is annotated as a pseudogene. The length of the CDR3 is 16 residues. CDR3 amino acids: CASSNVRRGPKETQYF. The CDR3 nucleotides are TGTGCCAGCAGCAATGTTAGGAGGGGGCCGAAAGAGACCCAGTACTTC.

This clonotype was counted many times. The chain employs TRBV7-8 and TRBJ2-7; tentatively, D is TRBD1 or TRBD2 (5 bases each). Trimming removed 6 bases at V and 2 bases at J, with 17 bases between. This CDR3 is 15 amino acids long. Germline V CDR1 and CDR2: SGHVS, FQNEAQ. CDR3 coding DNA: TGTGCCAGCAGTTTCCCCGGGACGGAGACCTACGAGCAGTACTTC. Translation gives CASSFPGTETYEQYF. Full variable domain (rest looked up from reference TRBV7-8 and TRBJ2-7): GAGVSQSPRYKVAKRGQDVALRCDPISGHVSLFWYQQALGQGPEFLTYFQNEAQLDKSGLPSDRFFAERPEGSVSTLKIQRTQQEDSAVYLCASSFPGTETYEQYFGPGTRLTVT.